One and the same sample provided the 8 T cell receptor beta chains below, sequenced in a study of spatial heterogeneity in lung cancer. Study conclusions and caveats: Tumoral mutation counts were tracked by counts of expanded intratumoral alpha and beta TCRs.

Stated time point: sample taken at primary tumor resection. TCRdb reprocessed the 5' RACE reads via MiXCR and lists one record per CDR3 protein. Of 15,000 to 20,000 distinct CDR3 sequences in the sample, approximately 6.2% are singletons; the top ten hold 5.5% to 8%. Their antigens remain unidentified. Sequences were derived from lung tumor tissue, sampled at surgery. Receptors originate from a male donor with early-stage non-small cell lung cancer.

This clonotype came up many times. The genes are TRBV5-1 and TRBJ1-1; possibly TRBD1 for D (6 bases). Germline V gene lookup returns CDR1 SGHRS and CDR2 YFSETQ. The V end was cut by 3 bases, the J end by 2 bases, with 8 bases between. The CDR3 totals 13 residues. This CDR3 reads CASSWTVNTEAFF. In nucleotides, the CDR3 is TGCGCCAGCAGCTGGACAGTTAACACTGAAGCTTTCTTT.

This clonotype was counted many times. This chain joins TRBV7-2 and TRBJ1-3; D gene uncertain. The V end lost 1 base, the J end lost 0 bases, and 7 bases lay between the germline ends. This CDR3 is built from 15 residues. Germline loops: CDR1 SGHTA, CDR2 FQGNSA. CDR3 sequence (DNA): TGTGCCAGCAGCTTAGATTTCGTCTCTGGAAACACCATATATTTT. This codes for CASSLDFVSGNTIYF. Drawing the rest from reference TRBV7-2 and TRBJ1-3, the complete variable domain is GAGVSQSPSNKVTEKGKDVELRCDPISGHTALYWYRQSLGQGLEFLIYFQGNSAPDKSGLPSDRFSAERTGGSVSTLTIQRTQQEDSAVYLCASSLDFVSGNTIYFGEGSWLTVV.

This clonotype is categorized as medium-sized. The genes are TRBV6-5 and TRBJ2-7, with 8 bases that match TRBD2. Germline CDR1 MNHEY, CDR2 SVGAGI. Trimming cost V 0 bases and J 2 bases; bases outside gene matches: 3. This CDR3 is 15 amino acids long. Written as DNA, the CDR3 is TGTGCCAGCAGTTACTCAGGCGGGAGGCCCTACGAGCAGTACTTC. This gives the protein CASSYSGGRPYEQYF.

In its sample, this clonotype was seen many times. The V gene is TRBV28, the J gene TRBJ1-2; the D gene is possibly TRBD1 (6 bases). Germline-derived CDR1 and CDR2 are MDHEN and SYDVKM. V was trimmed by 2 bases and J by 4 bases, leaving 23 bases between them. The CDR3 contains 18 residues. The CDR3, as DNA: TGTGCCAGCAGTTTAGTAGACAGGATGCTAGTGGAATCCTATGGCTACACCTTC. Protein: CASSLVDRMLVESYGYTF.

This clonotype was picked up many times. The J gene is TRBJ2-5, the V gene TRBV18; a weak D match, TRBD2 (6 bases). With 6 bases removed from V and 1 base from J, the gap between germline ends came to 15 bases. The CDR3 spans 15 residues. Germline-derived CDR1 and CDR2 are KGHSH and LQKENI. The CDR3 here is CASSIAGDSQETQYF. The CDR3 DNA follows: TGTGCCAGCTCCATCGCCGGGGACTCCCAAGAGACCCAGTACTTC. Full variable domain (rest looked up from reference TRBV18 and TRBJ2-5): NAGVMQNPRHLVRRRGQEARLRCSPMKGHSHVYWYRQLPEEGLKFMVYLQKENIIDESGMPKERFSAEFPKEGPSILRIQQVVRGDSAAYFCASSIAGDSQETQYFGPGTRLLVL.

This clonotype was recorded many times. V is TRBV20-1 and J is TRBJ2-7; D uncertain. This CDR3 has 15 residues. The ends were cut back, 0 bases at V and 0 bases at J, with 12 bases in the middle. CDR1 is DFQATT and CDR2 is SNEGSKA in the germline V gene (reference sequence). In DNA, the CDR3 is TGCAGTGCTAGAGATTTCCGGGTTCTCTCCTACGAGCAGTACTTC. Its protein product is CSARDFRVLSYEQYF.

This clonotype showed up many times. The chain recombines TRBV25-1 with TRBJ2-1; TRBD2 is a possible D gene (6 bases). Per the germline V gene, CDR1 is MGHDK and CDR2 is SYGVNS. The CDR3 length is 14 residues. Trimming shortened V by 2 bases and J by 1 base, and 6 bases separated the two germline ends. Here the CDR3 reads CASSEGTSYNEQFF. The CDR3 DNA is TGTGCCAGCAGTGAAGGGACTTCCTACAATGAGCAGTTCTTC.

This rearrangement joins TRBV7-6 to TRBJ1-5, with D unclear. The CDR3 sequence is 11 residues long. Deletions cut 3 bases from V and 7 bases from J, with 4 bases between. The germline gives CDR1 SGHVS, CDR2 FNYEAQ. The CDR3 bases are TGTGCCAGCAGCTTGGGACAGCCCCAGCATTTT. Translating gives CASSLGQPQHF.